The 30 T cell receptor beta chains given below trace back to one sample, sequenced in a study of blood T cells in healthy people across ages. Sample-barcoded 5' priming and a J-beta primer mix drove a second PCR of about 7 to 11 cycles. MiXCR, run by TCRdb on the 5' RACE reads, gives a single entry per CDR3 protein. The table includes 1.5 million to 2 million distinct CDR3 sequences, just under 50% detected once. Material: blood. The receptors were sampled from a woman between 40 and 55 years old in good health.

To note about this clonotype: One end of the junction varies from germline; a read error may be responsible. The J gene is TRBJ2-3, the V gene TRBV5-1; TRBD1 is a possible D gene (5 bases). CDR1 SGHRS and CDR2 YFSETQ come from the germline V gene. CDR3 size: 15 residues. CDR3 sequence: CASSPISRSTGTQYF. CDR3 nucleotides: TGCGCCAGCAGCCCTATTTCGAGGAGCACAGGTACGCAGTATTTT.

The chain is built from TRBV4-3 and TRBJ1-6; D is undetermined. Trimming left V 4 bases short and J 6 bases short, with 7 bases between. Germline V gene sequence: CDR1 LGHNA, CDR2 YSLEER. This CDR3 is built from 13 residues. The CDR3 protein is CASSPLGNSPLHF. CDR3 in DNA: TGCGCCAGCAGCCCGTTGGGTAATTCACCCCTCCACTTT.

This clonotype was seen a few times. The CDR3 nucleotides read TGCAGTGCTAGAGATGTCGCAGGGTCCTACGAGCAGTACTTC. It translates to CSARDVAGSYEQYF. The rearrangement links TRBV20-1 to TRBJ2-7; D possibly corresponds to TRBD1 (5 bases). Trimming removed 0 bases at V and 1 base at J, with 10 bases between. CDR3 size: 14 residues. Germline loops: CDR1 DFQATT, CDR2 SNEGSKA (reference sequence).

This clonotype has just a few counts. CDR3 protein: CSARDRDTRGYEQYF. CDR3 bases: TGCAGTGCTAGGGATCGGGACACGAGAGGCTACGAGCAGTACTTC. The genes are TRBV20-1 and TRBJ2-7; D is possibly TRBD1 (6 bases). The CDR3 loop spans 15 amino acids. The germline gives CDR1 DFQATT, CDR2 SNEGSKA (reference sequence). Trimming stripped 3 bases from V and 3 bases from J, with 18 bases between.

This clonotype has a handful of counts. The chain links TRBV25-1 to TRBJ1-2; D is perhaps TRBD1 (6 bases). This CDR3 region has 17 residues. V was cut by 1 base and J by 4 bases, with 19 bases left in between. CDR1 is MGHDK, CDR2 SYGVNS, per germline. Here the CDR3 DNA reads TGTGCCAGCAGTGAATCCGGGGGGGCGCCTTGGAGCTATGGCTACACCTTC. Amino acids: CASSESGGAPWSYGYTF.

This clonotype was picked up many times. CDR3 coding DNA: TGTGCCAGCAGCTTAGGTAGAGTGCGACAGGGCCTTGGCTACACCTTC. This codes for CASSLGRVRQGLGYTF. The chain uses TRBV7-6 and TRBJ1-2; 7 bases align to TRBD1. The CDR3 has 16 residues. Germline CDR1 is SGHVS and CDR2 is FNYEAQ. The junction had 12 bases not matched to a gene; V was cut back by 1 base and J by 7 bases.

In the case of this clonotype: Germline is not matched at one junction end, which may reflect a read error. The gene calls are TRBV6-5 and TRBJ1-2; D is unclear. The CDR3 totals 16 residues. Looked up from germline, CDR1 is MNHEY and CDR2 is SVGAGI. The chain's CDR3 is CASSYSDLTPNYDYTF. The CDR3 DNA sequence: TGTGCCAGCAGTTACTCTGACCTAACGCCTAACTATGACTACACCTTC.

The J gene is TRBJ2-1, the V gene TRBV3-1; no clear D. Trimming cost V 0 bases and J 10 bases, with 7 bases left between them. Germline V lookup: CDR1 LGHDT, CDR2 YNNKEL (reference sequence). The CDR3 covers 12 residues. CDR3 DNA: TGTGCCAGCAGCCAAGAACACCCGGAGCAGTTCTTC. Encoded protein: CASSQEHPEQFF.

Only a few counts were recorded for this clonotype. The rearrangement uses TRBV29-1 and TRBJ2-3; 8 nucleotides agree with TRBD2. The CDR3 sequence is 15 residues long. From germline, CDR1 is SQVTM and CDR2 ANQGSEA. V dropped 4 bases and J dropped 0; count of bases not matched to a gene: 6. The CDR3, as DNA: TGCAGCGTTGCGGGACTAGTTGGTAGCACAGATACGCAGTATTTT. It yields the protein CSVAGLVGSTDTQYF.

This clonotype appeared a few times. This rearrangement joins TRBV4-1 to TRBJ2-5; 7 bases line up with TRBD2. J was trimmed by 5 bases and V by 1 base; bases with no gene match: 10. CDR1 is MGHRA, CDR2 YSYEKL, per germline. This CDR3 contains 16 residues. CDR3: CASSQGRSGVEETQYF. The CDR3 DNA sequence: TGCGCCAGCAGCCAAGGTCGAAGCGGGGTAGAGGAGACCCAGTACTTC.

The rearrangement uses TRBV12-3 or TRBV12-4 and TRBJ1-1; 8 bases fit TRBD1. CDR3 length equals 16 residues. Trimming removed 6 bases from V and 1 base from J; junction bases left unmatched: 10. CDR3 amino acids: CASSHTPGTGNTEAFF. CDR3 coding DNA: TGTGCCAGCAGCCATACCCCCGGGACAGGGAACACTGAAGCTTTCTTT.

As to this clonotype: One end of the junction fails to match germline, which may point to a read error. The chain employs TRBV7-9 and TRBJ2-7; no firm D call. Germline V gives CDR1 SEHNR, CDR2 FQNEAQ (reference sequence). The CDR3 sequence is 11 residues long. CDR3 sequence (DNA): TGTGCCAGCAGCGTAGCTCACACGCAGTACTTC. As protein: CASSVAHTQYF.

The chain is built from TRBV5-6 and TRBJ1-2, with TRBD1 as a possible D gene (5 bases). V was clipped by 3 bases and J by 0 bases, with 18 bases between them. CDR3 length: 17 amino acids. Germline assignment: CDR1 SGHDT and CDR2 YYEEEE. CDR3 residues: CASSSGGGRATNYGYTF. DNA of the CDR3: TGTGCCAGCAGCTCCGGGGGAGGTAGGGCTACTAACTATGGCTACACCTTC. Full variable domain (remainder filled in from reference TRBV5-6 and TRBJ1-2): DAGVTQSPTHLIKTRGQQVTLRCSPKSGHDTVSWYQQALGQGPQFIFQYYEEEERQRGNFPDRFSGHQFPNYSSELNVNALLLGDSALYLCASSSGGGRATNYGYTFGSGTRLTVV.

The V and J genes are TRBV20-1 and TRBJ2-5, with 10 bases that match TRBD1. The J call is in doubt because the DNA end fits TRBJ2-7 better. The CDR3 has 15 residues. Germline V gene lookup returns CDR1 DFQATT and CDR2 SNEGSKA (reference sequence). Here the CDR3 reads CSAREGQGSAYEQYF. CDR3 nucleotide sequence: TGCAGTGCTAGGGAGGGACAGGGGAGTGCCTACGAGCAGTACTTC.

The chain links TRBV9 to TRBJ2-3, with 8 bases matching TRBD2. The CDR3 consists of 17 residues. Germline V gene lookup returns CDR1 SGDLS and CDR2 YYNGEE. The ends lost 2 bases at V and 2 bases at J; junction bases unmatched: 10. The CDR3 DNA follows: TGTGCCAGCAGCGTGGGACTCAGCGGGGGTCTCACAGATACGCAGTATTTT. Amino acid sequence: CASSVGLSGGLTDTQYF. The full variable domain, in which reference TRBV9 and TRBJ2-3 provide the parts outside the CDR3, is DSGVTQTPKHLITATGQRVTLRCSPRSGDLSVYWYQQSLDQGLQFLIQYYNGEERAKGNILERFSAQQFPDLHSELNLSSLELGDSALYFCASSVGLSGGLTDTQYFGPGTRLTVL.

The genes are TRBV24-1 and TRBJ2-5; no firm D call. The CDR3 covers 11 residues. Germline assignment: CDR1 KGHDR and CDR2 SFDVKD. Trimming took off 4 bases at V and 9 bases at J, with 8 bases between the two ends. CDR3 in amino acids: CATSEGWAQYF. The CDR3 nucleotides are TGTGCCACCAGTGAAGGTTGGGCCCAGTACTTC.

The chain employs TRBV6-5 and TRBJ2-1; D not resolved. This CDR3 spans 14 amino acids. CDR1 is MNHEY, CDR2 SVGAGI, per germline. V was trimmed by 0 bases and J by 7 bases, leaving 10 bases between them. The CDR3: CASSYSRLRNEQFF. CDR3 DNA sequence: TGTGCCAGCAGTTACTCCCGGTTACGGAATGAGCAGTTCTTC.

This chain connects TRBV6-1 to TRBJ2-5; TRBD2 matches at 11 bases. CDR1 is MNHNS and CDR2 is SASEGT in the germline V gene. The CDR3 has 18 amino acids. The V segment lost 8 bases and the J segment 5 bases; nucleotides outside the gene matches: 19. The chain's CDR3 is CASWSRLGLAGDSETQYF. CDR3 DNA: TGTGCCAGCTGGAGCCGGTTAGGACTAGCGGGTGACTCGGAGACCCAGTACTTC.

Note on this clonotype: Since a much larger clone is just one base distant, this may be a read error. This chain connects TRBV5-4 to TRBJ2-5; 14 bases line up with TRBD2. The CDR3 consists of 16 residues. V was pared by 3 bases and J by 2 bases, with 3 bases of the junction left unmatched. Germline CDR1 SGHNT, CDR2 YYREEE (reference sequence). The CDR3 region has the DNA TGTGCCAGCAGCTCCGGGACTAGCGGGGGTCAAGAGACCCAGTACTTC. It codes for CASSSGTSGGQETQYF.

Details on this clonotype: It may be a read error: a sequence one base away is much more abundant. The J gene is TRBJ2-1, the V gene TRBV9; TRBD1 aligns across 8 bases. The germline CDR1 and CDR2 sequences are SGDLS and YYNGEE. This CDR3 region has 14 residues. The CDR3 coding sequence is TGTGCCAGCAGCGTCGGACAGGGCTACAAGGAGCAGTTCTTC. Translation: CASSVGQGYKEQFF.

This clonotype has more than one count but fewer than ten. The V call is TRBV12-3 or TRBV12-4, the J call TRBJ1-2; D is undetermined. The CDR3 length is 13 residues. The V end lost 6 bases, the J end lost 4 bases, and 12 bases lay between the germline ends. The CDR3 reads CASSRERAYGYTF. The CDR3 coding sequence is TGTGCCAGCAGCAGAGAAAGAGCCTATGGCTACACCTTC.

The chain has TRBV5-6 and TRBJ2-7, with D perhaps matching TRBD1 (5 bases). The CDR3 totals 15 residues. The V end was cut by 3 bases, the J end by 2 bases, with 15 bases between. CDR1 is SGHDT, CDR2 YYEEEE, per germline. CDR3: CASSWSGYRTYEQYF. Written as DNA, the CDR3 is TGTGCCAGCAGCTGGAGTGGGTACAGGACCTACGAGCAGTACTTC.

The genes are TRBV6-2 or TRBV6-3 and TRBJ2-4; D gene unclear. Germline CDR1 and CDR2: MNHEY and SVGEGT. The CDR3 totals 16 residues. V lost 2 bases to trimming and J lost 0 bases, with 11 bases between them. CDR3 DNA: TGTGCCAGCAGTTACACTCGAAATCTAGCCAAAAACATTCAGTACTTC. Amino acids: CASSYTRNLAKNIQYF.

The rearrangement joins TRBV6-2 or TRBV6-3 to TRBJ2-3; 8 bases line up with TRBD2. The germline CDR1 and CDR2 sequences are MNHEY and SVGEGT. With 2 bases clipped from V and 1 base from J, the junction kept 2 bases outside the gene matches. The CDR3 loop spans 15 amino acids. The CDR3 sequence: CASSYGTRRTDTQYF. Here the CDR3 DNA reads TGTGCCAGCAGTTACGGGACTAGACGCACAGATACGCAGTATTTT.

The sample holds a few counts of this clonotype. This chain links TRBV4-3 with TRBJ1-2, with TRBD1 identical over 9 bases. The CDR3 contains 15 residues. V lost 4 bases and J lost 4; bases outside the gene matches: 7. Germline lookup yields CDR1 LGHNA and CDR2 YSLEER. The CDR3 region has the DNA TGCGCCAGCAGCCCCACCGGGACAGGGCGCTATGGCTACACCTTC. Translated, it gives CASSPTGTGRYGYTF.

This sequence joins TRBV20-1 and TRBJ1-6; no firm D call. V dropped 1 base and J dropped 10 bases, with 8 bases sitting between them. The germline V gene has CDR1 DFQATT and CDR2 SNEGSKA (reference sequence). CDR3 length equals 12 residues. The CDR3 bases are TGCAGTGCTAGAGGGGAGATCTCACCCCTCCACTTT. The encoded protein is CSARGEISPLHF.

The chain links TRBV6-2 or TRBV6-3 to TRBJ1-2; D remains ambiguous. This CDR3 has 14 amino acids. Germline CDR1 and CDR2: MNHEY and SVGEGT. Trimming left V 2 bases short and J 4 bases short, with 11 bases between. CDR3 in amino acids: CASSYPERLYGYTF. CDR3 nucleotide sequence: TGTGCCAGCAGTTACCCAGAGCGCCTCTATGGCTACACCTTC.

The chain recombines TRBV5-1 with TRBJ2-1, with 12 nucleotides matching TRBD1. J lost 7 bases, V lost 2 bases, and 7 bases had no gene match. The CDR3 has 16 residues. Germline-derived CDR1 and CDR2 are SGHRS and YFSETQ. The CDR3 DNA is TGCGCCAGCAGCTTTTCCGGGGGACAGGGGGCAAATGAGCAGTTCTTC. Encoded protein: CASSFSGGQGANEQFF.

The chain uses TRBV5-4 and TRBJ2-7; D is possibly TRBD1 (6 bases). The DNA matches TRBJ2-5 better at its end, which makes the J call doubtful. The CDR3 length is 15 residues. Germline CDR1 and CDR2: SGHNT and YYREEE (reference sequence). The DNA of the CDR3 is TGTGCCAGCAGCTTCATGGCAGGGGTTGGAGAGACCCAGTACTTC. Translation gives CASSFMAGVGETQYF.

The chain combines TRBV6-5 with TRBJ2-3; D is unclear. This CDR3 has 13 residues. Germline V lookup: CDR1 MNHEY, CDR2 SVGAGI. With 6 bases removed from V and 3 bases from J, the gap between germline ends came to 10 bases. CDR3 residues: CASSNAVTDTQYF. The DNA for the CDR3 is TGTGCCAGCAGCAACGCCGTAACAGATACGCAGTATTTT.